This T cell receptor beta chain was identified in a study of identical twins. The cDNA had a unique molecular identifier and a template-switch universal primer site. TCRdb called the 5' RACE reads again in MiXCR, with one record for every CDR3 protein. The data show about 690,000 distinct CDR3 sequences, around 21% seen once. CDR3 size: 12 residues. The V end was cut by 7 bases, the J end by 3 bases, with 8 bases between. Germline CDR1 MNHNY, CDR2 SVGAGI (reference sequence). In addition, the sample was reused for a study of T cells expressing NK-cell markers. That source adds: Seven of the eight sequenced donors were HCMV-seropositive; one was seronegative. Restriction of sorting to alpha-beta TCR T cells was accomplished in several experiments using an anti-gamma-delta TCR antibody. HCMV specificity of expanded NKG2C+ T cell clones remained unclear.

The sequence was collected from a woman aged 18-29 years in good health. This chain joins TRBV6-6 and TRBJ2-3; D gene ambiguous. Sequenced: PBMCs. The DNA of the CDR3 is TGTGCCAGCAACAGTGATACAGATACGCAGTATTTT. Its protein is CASNSDTDTQYF.